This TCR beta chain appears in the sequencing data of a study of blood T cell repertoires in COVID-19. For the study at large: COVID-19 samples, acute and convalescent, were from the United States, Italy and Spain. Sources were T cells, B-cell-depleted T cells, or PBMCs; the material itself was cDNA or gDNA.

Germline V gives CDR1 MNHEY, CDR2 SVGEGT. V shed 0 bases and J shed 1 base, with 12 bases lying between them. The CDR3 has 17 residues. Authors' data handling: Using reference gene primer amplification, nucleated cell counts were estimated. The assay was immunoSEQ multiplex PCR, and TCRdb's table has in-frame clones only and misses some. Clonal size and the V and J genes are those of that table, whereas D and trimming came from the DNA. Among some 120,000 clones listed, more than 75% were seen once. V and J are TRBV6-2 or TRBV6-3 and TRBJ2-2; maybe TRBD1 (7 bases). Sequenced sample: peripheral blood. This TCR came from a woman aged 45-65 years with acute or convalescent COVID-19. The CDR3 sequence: CASSYSRQGGNTGELFF. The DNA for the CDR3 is TGTGCCAGCAGTTACTCCCGGCAGGGGGGGAACACCGGGGAGCTGTTTTTT.